Only a few counts were recorded for the clone carrying this T cell receptor (beta chain). The sample is drawn from a study of blood T cell repertoires in COVID-19. Sequenced by immunoSEQ multiplex PCR; TCRdb stores in-frame clones only, minus some. This table has fewer than 350,000 clones, 88% appearing once. With 1 base removed from V and 4 bases from J, the gap between germline ends came to 13 bases. The CDR3 has 15 amino acids. Germline V lookup: CDR1 LNHDA, CDR2 SQIVND (reference sequence). The clonotype originates from a young woman with COVID-19, enrolled during active disease. The rearrangement uses TRBV19 and TRBJ1-2; D is possibly TRBD1 (5 bases). Material for sequencing was peripheral blood. The CDR3 DNA follows: TGTGCCAGTAGTATAGGGATAGGGGTCGGCTATGGCTACACCTTC. It encodes CASSIGIGVGYGYTF.